The 27 T cell receptor beta chains reported below all come from one sample, sequenced in a study of Ad26.COV2.S vaccination and SARS-CoV-2 variants (dated by TCRdb to the early 2020s). The label giving this sample's time point can be read as: individuals recovered from natural SARS-CoV-2 infection. Libraries were built with the immunoSEQ multiplex PCR assay. The source is immuneACCESS, and TCRdb retained only in-frame sequences with V and J called. Part of the clones is not carried over; for the studies checked, unresolved V genes explain less than half of this, and the remainder is unexplained. The sample data list nearly 95,000 clones, and less than 85% of these were observed just once. The top ten clones comprise about a sixth of the sample. The sequenced sample was peripheral blood, obtained after recovery from COVID-19. The source of these receptors is a human donor who had recovered from COVID-19.

J is TRBJ2-1 and V is TRBV7-3, with D possibly being TRBD2 (5 bases). This CDR3 comprises 14 residues. Germline values: CDR1 SGHTA, CDR2 FQGTGA. With 5 bases removed from V and 0 bases from J, the gap between germline ends came to 8 bases. The CDR3 loop is CASSPAGSYNEQFF. In DNA, the CDR3 is TGTGCCAGCAGCCCTGCGGGCTCCTACAATGAGCAGTTCTTC.

The genes are TRBV2 and TRBJ1-1, with 7 bases fitting TRBD1. V lost 5 bases, J lost 5 bases, and 5 bases stayed unmatched. From germline, CDR1 is SNHLY and CDR2 FYNNEI. The CDR3 spans 13 residues. DNA for the CDR3: TGTGCCAGCAGTAGGGGGCTGGTGACTGAAGCTTTCTTT. Amino acid sequence: CASSRGLVTEAFF. The whole variable domain, filled in from reference TRBV2 and TRBJ1-1, reads EPEVTQTPSHQVTQMGQEVILRCVPISNHLYFYWYRQILGQKVEFLVSFYNNEISEKSEIFDDQFSVERPDGSNFTLKIRSTKLEDSAMYFCASSRGLVTEAFFGQGTRLTVV.

The CDR3 loop reads CASQRIPLNEQFF. As DNA, the CDR3 is TGTGCCAGCCAGCGGATCCCACTCAATGAGCAGTTCTTC. This chain links TRBV28 with TRBJ2-1; a possible D gene is TRBD2 (5 bases). Germline CDR1 and CDR2: MDHEN and SYDVKM. V was clipped by 8 bases and J by 6 bases, with 14 bases between them. The CDR3 consists of 13 residues.

The genes are TRBV19 and TRBJ1-4, with 10 bases aligning to TRBD1. Losses at the gene ends were 5 bases for V and 8 bases for J; bases not matched to a gene: 8. The CDR3 loop spans 15 amino acids. The germline V gene has CDR1 LNHDA and CDR2 SQIVND (reference sequence). The chain's CDR3 is CASSLLGTGDEKLFF. CDR3 bases: TGTGCCAGTAGTCTCCTAGGGACAGGGGACGAAAAACTGTTTTTT.

V is TRBV28 and J is TRBJ1-2; 10 nucleotides match TRBD1. Germline loops: CDR1 MDHEN, CDR2 SYDVKM. The ends lost 3 bases at V and 7 bases at J; junction bases unmatched: 8. The CDR3 contains 15 residues. The CDR3: CASSFPDRGQIGYTF. The CDR3 coding sequence is TGTGCCAGCAGTTTTCCTGACAGGGGGCAAATTGGCTACACCTTC.

V is TRBV6-2 or TRBV6-3 and J is TRBJ1-6; D ambiguous. The CDR3 runs 14 residues. The V end lost 2 bases, the J end lost 5 bases, and 7 bases lay between the germline ends. Germline CDR1 reads MNHEY; CDR2 reads SVGEGT. The CDR3 bases are TGTGCCAGCAGTTACGAAAGCAATAATTCACCCCTCCACTTT. As protein: CASSYESNNSPLHF.

J is TRBJ2-3 and V is TRBV6-6, with TRBD1 matching 11 bases. J gave up 0 bases and V 6 bases, and 17 bases lay outside the gene matches. The CDR3 has 20 amino acids. The germline gives CDR1 MNHNY, CDR2 SVGAGI (reference sequence). The CDR3 bases are TGTGCCAGCAGCGCCTCGGGCAGAATGGACAGGGGGCGCAGCACAGATACGCAGTATTTT. This codes for CASSASGRMDRGRSTDTQYF.

The V gene is TRBV15, the J gene TRBJ1-5; D is unresolved. The CDR3 has 14 amino acids. Germline CDR1 LNHNV, CDR2 YYDKDF (reference sequence). Trimming cost V 5 bases and J 3 bases, with 11 bases left between them. In DNA form, the CDR3 reads TGTGCCACCAGCCAAACGCCTTTCAATCAGCCCCAGCATTTT. Translation: CATSQTPFNQPQHF.

V and J are TRBV3-1 (or the pseudogene TRBV3-2) and TRBJ2-1, with D unresolved. This CDR3 is 14 amino acids long. V lost 2 bases and J 3 bases, leaving 8 bases between the germline ends. Germline lookup yields CDR1 LGHDT and CDR2 YNNKEL (reference sequence). The CDR3: CASSQQAIYNEQFF. Written as DNA, the CDR3 is TGTGCCAGCAGCCAACAGGCCATCTACAATGAGCAGTTCTTC.

This CDR3 is CASSEPGTGSHYGYTF. CDR3 nucleotide sequence: TGTGCCAGCAGTGAACCCGGAACAGGAAGTCACTATGGCTACACCTTC. V and J are TRBV25-1 and TRBJ1-2; D may be TRBD1 (5 bases). Trimming pared 2 bases from V and 3 bases from J, leaving 16 bases between. Germline V gives CDR1 MGHDK, CDR2 SYGVNS. The length of the CDR3 is 16 residues.

The V and J genes are TRBV11-2 and TRBJ2-7, with a tentative D call TRBD1 (5 bases). Germline values: CDR1 SGHAT, CDR2 FQNNGV. V lost 2 bases, J lost 0 bases, and 17 bases lay in between. This CDR3 comprises 17 residues. CDR3 protein: CASSLRVLQGASYEQYF. The CDR3, as DNA: TGTGCCAGCAGCTTACGGGTTCTCCAGGGCGCCTCCTACGAGCAGTACTTC.

V and J are TRBV5-6 and TRBJ1-1; D uncertain. The CDR3 contains 14 residues. V dropped 1 base and J dropped 4 bases, with 11 bases sitting between them. Germline V gene sequence: CDR1 SGHDT, CDR2 YYEEEE. The CDR3 nucleotides are TGTGCCAGCAGCTTGTATCTTGGTCCCACTGAAGCTTTCTTT. It codes for CASSLYLGPTEAFF.

The chain combines TRBV5-1 with TRBJ1-1; the D is unclear. The CDR3 consists of 14 residues. V was shortened by 1 base and J by 0 bases, with 7 bases between the two germline ends. CDR1 is SGHRS, CDR2 YFSETQ, per germline. CDR3 in DNA: TGCGCCAGCAGCTTGTACAGCTTGAACACTGAAGCTTTCTTT. Translating gives CASSLYSLNTEAFF.

This clone came up a few times. This chain joins TRBV3-1 (or the pseudogene TRBV3-2) and TRBJ1-1, with D possibly TRBD1 on 6 matching bases. Germline CDR1 is LGHDT and CDR2 is YNNKEL (reference sequence). The ends were cut back, 2 bases at V and 1 base at J, with 8 bases in the middle. The CDR3 is 14 residues long. For the CDR3, the DNA is TGTGCCAGCAGCCAACAGACAGGGAACACTGAAGCTTTCTTT. Amino acids: CASSQQTGNTEAFF.

The gene calls are TRBV7-2 and TRBJ2-7; D gene ambiguous. CDR3 length equals 14 residues. CDR1 and CDR2 (germline): SGHTA, FQGNSA. V lost 1 base to trimming and J lost 2 bases, with 9 bases between them. The CDR3 region is CASSLVWSAYEQYF. Written as DNA, the CDR3 is TGTGCCAGCAGCTTAGTATGGTCAGCCTACGAGCAGTACTTC.

The V and J genes are TRBV6-6 and TRBJ1-1; 10 nucleotides line up with TRBD1. V lost 4 bases to trimming and J lost 5 bases; unmatched junction nucleotides: 7. CDR3 length equals 15 residues. Germline values: CDR1 MNHNY, CDR2 SVGAGI (reference sequence). CDR3 in amino acids: CASSSPDRGKTEAFF. In nucleotides, the CDR3 is TGTGCCAGCAGTTCTCCGGACAGGGGGAAGACTGAAGCTTTCTTT.

This chain joins TRBV25-1 and TRBJ2-7; 10 nucleotides match TRBD2. With V trimmed by 11 bases and J by 0 bases, 10 bases remained unmatched. Per the germline V gene, CDR1 is MGHDK and CDR2 is SYGVNS. This CDR3 has 15 amino acids. CDR3 sequence reads: CAPQREGPSSYEQYF. CDR3 DNA sequence: TGTGCCCCTCAGCGGGAGGGACCCAGCTCCTACGAGCAGTACTTC.

The J gene is TRBJ2-2, the V gene TRBV27, with 12 positions matching TRBD2. Germline-derived CDR1 and CDR2 are MNHEY and SMNVEV (reference sequence). The trim removed 4 bases at V and 0 bases at J, leaving 3 bases unmatched. This CDR3 has 17 amino acids. The CDR3 sequence: CASSYGLAGPNTGELFF. CDR3 in DNA: TGTGCCAGCAGTTACGGACTAGCGGGGCCGAACACCGGGGAGCTGTTTTTT.

This clone occurred once. The chain is built from TRBV14 and TRBJ2-1, with D possibly being TRBD1 (5 bases). The CDR3 has 15 residues. The V end lost 2 bases, the J end lost 9 bases, and 17 bases lay between the germline ends. Germline CDR1 is SGHDN and CDR2 is FVKESK. The CDR3 sequence is CASSQQGVLVGEQFF. CDR3 nucleotide sequence: TGTGCCAGCAGCCAACAAGGGGTCCTAGTGGGTGAGCAGTTCTTC.

This sequence joins TRBV6-5 and TRBJ1-1; D uncertain. Germline CDR1 is MNHEY and CDR2 is SVGAGI. CDR3 size: 13 residues. Trimming removed 7 bases from V and 3 bases from J, with 12 bases in between. This chain's CDR3 is CASTREADTEAFF. DNA for the CDR3: TGTGCCAGCACTCGAGAGGCAGACACTGAAGCTTTCTTT.

The CDR3 is CASSPGTTRYEQYF. CDR3 bases: TGTGCCAGCAGCCCCGGGACAACAAGATACGAGCAGTACTTC. The chain links TRBV7-2 to TRBJ2-7; D perhaps matches TRBD1 (6 bases). Trimming stripped 5 bases from V and 4 bases from J, with 15 bases between. The CDR3 is 14 residues long. CDR1 and CDR2 from the germline V gene are SGHTA and FQGNSA.

This clone is a singleton in its sample. V is TRBV19 and J is TRBJ2-4, with TRBD1 as a possible D gene (5 bases). Trimming cost V 4 bases and J 6 bases, with 10 bases left between them. This CDR3 is built from 13 residues. The germline V gene has CDR1 LNHDA and CDR2 SQIVND (reference sequence). CDR3: CASSTQGGNIQYF. The CDR3 DNA reads as TGTGCCAGTAGTACCCAGGGTGGAAACATTCAGTACTTC. Drawing the rest from reference TRBV19 and TRBJ2-4, the complete variable domain is DGGITQSPKYLFRKEGQNVTLSCEQNLNHDAMYWYRQDPGQGLRLIYYSQIVNDFQKGDIAEGYSVSREKKESFPLTVTSAQKNPTAFYLCASSTQGGNIQYFGAGTRLSVL.

The rearrangement joins TRBV28 to TRBJ2-7; D not resolved. This CDR3 has 14 residues. CDR1 and CDR2 (germline): MDHEN, SYDVKM. V was clipped by 5 bases and J by 0 bases, with 11 bases between them. This CDR3 is CASSQSRASYEQYF. CDR3 DNA sequence: TGTGCCAGCAGTCAGTCCCGCGCCTCCTACGAGCAGTACTTC.

The chain has TRBV3-1 (or the pseudogene TRBV3-2) and TRBJ2-1; 11 bases agree with TRBD1. CDR3 length equals 17 residues. The V and J ends lost 1 base and 4 bases, in that order; junction bases with no gene match: 6. CDR1 and CDR2 from the germline V gene are LGHDT and YNNKEL (reference sequence). Here the CDR3 reads CASSQVDRGLKYNEQFF. CDR3 in DNA: TGTGCCAGCAGCCAAGTGGACAGGGGGCTAAAATACAATGAGCAGTTCTTC.

The rearrangement joins TRBV11-2 to TRBJ2-2, with 12 positions matching TRBD1. The V segment lost 6 bases and the J segment 6 bases; nucleotides outside the gene matches: 11. The CDR3 covers 17 residues. Germline loops: CDR1 SGHAT, CDR2 FQNNGV. DNA of the CDR3: TGTGCCAGCAGTCCGGGACAGGGGGCCCTTTACGCCGGGGAGCTGTTTTTT. Protein: CASSPGQGALYAGELFF.

The chain has TRBV4-1 and TRBJ2-7; 7 bases are shared with TRBD2. The germline V gene has CDR1 MGHRA and CDR2 YSYEKL. The CDR3 is 17 residues long. V was clipped by 0 bases and J by 1 base; unmatched bases: 9. The CDR3, as DNA: TGCGCCAGCAGCCAAGATAGGGAGGGGATACTGTCCTACGAGCAGTACTTC. It translates to CASSQDREGILSYEQYF.

This sequence joins TRBV5-1 and TRBJ2-1; 9 nucleotides agree with TRBD1. The junction had 14 bases not matched to a gene; V was cut back by 4 bases and J by 9 bases. The germline gives CDR1 SGHRS, CDR2 YFSETQ. This CDR3 comprises 16 residues. CDR3 DNA sequence: TGCGCCAGCAGCCCGCTCCTTGGACAGGGGTTCGGTGAGCAGTTCTTC. The encoded protein is CASSPLLGQGFGEQFF.